The 26 T cell receptor beta chains presented below share a single source sample, sequenced in a study of Ad26.COV2.S vaccination and SARS-CoV-2 variants. TCRdb's copy holds only in-frame clones and misses some; the assay was immunoSEQ multiplex PCR. The sample yields some 270,000 clones, around 90% seen once. Treatment noted: some 20 received Ad26.COV2.S at low or high dose, single or two shots; 5 received placebo; per-sample allocation not given. Day 63 after the first injection of vaccine or placebo was the sampling time. The sample consisted of peripheral blood, taken in a trial of Ad26.COV2.S vaccine versus placebo. These receptors were collected from a person between 18 and 59 years old who received the Ad26.COV2.S COVID-19 vaccine or a placebo.

The V gene is TRBV13, the J gene TRBJ2-1; 7 positions match TRBD2. Per germline, CDR1 PRHDT and CDR2 FYEKMQ (reference sequence). This CDR3 has 17 amino acids. The V gene end was trimmed by 5 bases and the J gene end by 6 bases; junction bases not matched to a gene: 16. CDR3 amino acids: CASSVPRGGSASNEQFF. CDR3 bases: TGTGCCAGCAGCGTCCCGAGGGGCGGGAGCGCATCCAATGAGCAGTTCTTC. The whole variable domain, remainder taken from reference TRBV13 and TRBJ2-1, is AAGVIQSPRHLIKEKRETATLKCYPIPRHDTVYWYQQGPGQDPQFLISFYEKMQSDKGSIPDRFSAQQFSDYHSELNMSSLELGDSALYFCASSVPRGGSASNEQFFGPGTRLTVL.

The rearrangement links TRBV12-3 or TRBV12-4 to TRBJ1-2; TRBD1 might be the D (6 bases). There are 13 residues in the CDR3. The V end lost 6 bases, the J end lost 2 bases, and 10 bases lay between the germline ends. The CDR3 bases are TGTGCCAGCAGACTGGACAGAAACTATGGCTACACCTTC. It is translated as CASRLDRNYGYTF.

The gene calls are TRBV4-1 and TRBJ2-7, with D possibly being TRBD1 (6 bases). Trimming took 3 bases from V and 2 from J, leaving 17 bases between them. Germline V gene lookup returns CDR1 MGHRA and CDR2 YSYEKL. CDR3 size: 16 residues. The chain's CDR3 is CASSHPGHRRTYEQYF. CDR3 coding DNA: TGCGCCAGCAGCCACCCGGGACACCGAAGGACCTACGAGCAGTACTTC.

This clone was seen just once. V gene TRBV19 combines with J gene TRBJ1-2; D not resolved. The CDR3 extends over 15 amino acids. Trimming removed 2 bases at V and 4 bases at J, with 14 bases between. Per the germline V gene, CDR1 is LNHDA and CDR2 is SQIVND (reference sequence). The CDR3 DNA is TGTGCCAGTAGTATATCCGGTGCAGTGGGCTATGGCTACACCTTC. Amino acids: CASSISGAVGYGYTF. The full variable domain, with the rest looked up from reference TRBV19 and TRBJ1-2, is DGGITQSPKYLFRKEGQNVTLSCEQNLNHDAMYWYRQDPGQGLRLIYYSQIVNDFQKGDIAEGYSVSREKKESFPLTVTSAQKNPTAFYLCASSISGAVGYGYTFGSGTRLTVV.

The genes are TRBV5-1 and TRBJ2-2; D remains ambiguous. Germline values: CDR1 SGHRS, CDR2 YFSETQ. Deletions cut 4 bases from V and 1 base from J, with 5 bases between. The CDR3 has 13 residues. The DNA for the CDR3 is TGCGCCAGCAGCGCGGAGAACACCGGGGAGCTGTTTTTT. Amino acid sequence: CASSAENTGELFF.

V usage is TRBV27 and J usage is TRBJ2-3; 7 bases are shared with TRBD1. The junction had 13 bases not matched to a gene; V was cut back by 2 bases and J by 5 bases. In germline, CDR1 is MNHEY, CDR2 SMNVEV (reference sequence). The CDR3 is 17 residues long. The DNA of the CDR3 is TGTGCCAGCAGTTTACCCCCCACGACAGGGAGCGTAGATACGCAGTATTTT. Amino acids: CASSLPPTTGSVDTQYF.

J is TRBJ1-1 and V is TRBV4-1; D call uncertain. The CDR3 consists of 15 residues. Deletions cut 4 bases from V and 4 bases from J, with 16 bases between. Germline assignment: CDR1 MGHRA and CDR2 YSYEKL. CDR3 nucleotide sequence: TGCGCCAGCAGCCTGAGCCCCCGAGTATTCACTGAAGCTTTCTTT. Translation: CASSLSPRVFTEAFF.

The V gene is TRBV24-1, the J gene TRBJ2-5, with TRBD2 matching over 8 bases. CDR3 size: 15 residues. J lost 1 base, V lost 5 bases, and 5 bases had no gene match. The V gene's germline CDR1 is KGHDR and CDR2 SFDVKD. CDR3 region: CATSAAGGPQETQYF. The DNA of the CDR3 is TGTGCCACCAGTGCGGCGGGAGGCCCCCAAGAGACCCAGTACTTC.

This clone was counted a single time. V usage is TRBV4-1 and J usage is TRBJ2-7, with TRBD2 as a possible D gene (5 bases). CDR1 is MGHRA, CDR2 YSYEKL, per germline. Trimming took off 3 bases at V and 3 bases at J, with 12 bases between the two ends. The CDR3 is 14 residues long. Here the CDR3 DNA reads TGCGCCAGCAGCCAGGCTCAAGGGAGCTACGAGCAGTACTTC. It translates to CASSQAQGSYEQYF.

The chain uses TRBV30 and TRBJ2-3; the D gene is possibly TRBD1 (5 bases). The CDR3 has 18 residues. Trimming stripped 0 bases from V and 4 bases from J, with 23 bases between. The V gene's germline CDR1 is GTSNPN and CDR2 SVGIG (reference sequence). CDR3 nucleotide sequence: TGTGCCTGGAGTGTACATCCTTCAGGGCAGGGCAATGCAGATACGCAGTATTTT. Its protein product is CAWSVHPSGQGNADTQYF.

This clone showed up just once. This rearrangement joins TRBV6-2 or TRBV6-3 to TRBJ1-1; tentatively, D is TRBD1 (5 bases). Trimming stripped 2 bases from V and 6 bases from J, with 10 bases between. Looked up from germline, CDR1 is MNHEY and CDR2 is SVGEGT. The CDR3 has 13 amino acids. The CDR3 protein is CASSYGGWPEAFF. Here the CDR3 DNA reads TGTGCCAGCAGTTACGGGGGGTGGCCTGAAGCTTTCTTT.

The chain combines TRBV24-1 with TRBJ2-7, with D possibly being TRBD1 (7 bases). Germline V lookup: CDR1 KGHDR, CDR2 SFDVKD. V dropped 5 bases and J dropped 7 bases, with 17 bases sitting between them. The CDR3 totals 14 residues. CDR3 loop: CATSGSGGWLEQYV. The CDR3 DNA is TGTGCCACCAGTGGATCAGGGGGGTGGTTAGAGCAGTACGTC.

The chain carries TRBV6-2 or TRBV6-3 and TRBJ1-1; tentatively, D is TRBD1 (6 bases). Germline-derived CDR1 and CDR2 are MNHEY and SVGEGT. The length of the CDR3 is 15 residues. Trimming took 5 bases from V and 6 from J, leaving 19 bases between them. The CDR3 reads CASSQRQAGLAEAFF. The DNA for the CDR3 is TGTGCCAGCAGTCAAAGACAGGCGGGGCTCGCTGAAGCTTTCTTT.

CDR3 DNA sequence: TGTGCCTGGATGGCAGGGAGCGGTATGAACACTGAAGCTTTCTTT. Encoded protein: CAWMAGSGMNTEAFF. The gene calls are TRBV30 and TRBJ1-1; D is possibly TRBD1 (5 bases). Trimming removed 4 bases from V and 0 bases from J, with 15 bases in between. Germline V gene data show CDR1 as GTSNPN and CDR2 as SVGIG (reference sequence). The CDR3 is 15 amino acids.

This rearrangement joins TRBV4-1 to TRBJ1-1; D gene unclear. The ends were cut back, 3 bases at V and 0 bases at J, with 8 bases in the middle. CDR3 size: 14 residues. Germline loops: CDR1 MGHRA, CDR2 YSYEKL. The CDR3 nucleotides are TGCGCCAGCAGCCAGGTGGAAGTGAACACTGAAGCTTTCTTT. Translated: CASSQVEVNTEAFF.

The chain employs TRBV5-1 and TRBJ2-5; no definite D call. The V gene lost 1 base and the J gene lost 4 bases, with 5 bases spanning the gap. Germline assignment: CDR1 SGHRS and CDR2 YFSETQ. The CDR3 totals 12 residues. The CDR3 region is CASSLPSETQYF. CDR3 DNA: TGCGCCAGCAGCTTGCCATCAGAGACCCAGTACTTC.

The chain combines TRBV18 with TRBJ2-1; D is unclear. The V gene's germline CDR1 is KGHSH and CDR2 LQKENI. Trimming cost V 3 bases and J 7 bases, with 10 bases left between them. The CDR3 covers 13 residues. CDR3 nucleotides: TGTGCCAGCTCACCTCCACCCCGGAATGAGCAGTTCTTC. Its translation is CASSPPPRNEQFF.

V is TRBV27 and J is TRBJ1-2, with D unresolved. Germline V gives CDR1 MNHEY, CDR2 SMNVEV (reference sequence). V was pared by 8 bases and J by 8 bases, with 21 bases between. The CDR3 spans 14 residues. CDR3: CASRRADWTQGYTF. CDR3 DNA sequence: TGTGCCAGCCGCCGGGCGGACTGGACGCAAGGCTACACCTTC.

The chain carries TRBV4-3 and TRBJ1-2; TRBD1 is a possible D gene (5 bases). This CDR3 region has 14 residues. Trimming took off 1 base at V and 2 bases at J, with 8 bases between the two ends. CDR1 is LGHNA and CDR2 is YSLEER in the germline V gene. This CDR3 reads CASSQGQSNYGYTF. The CDR3 DNA follows: TGCGCCAGCAGCCAAGGACAGAGCAACTATGGCTACACCTTC.

The rearrangement uses TRBV24-1 and TRBJ2-3; the D gene could be TRBD1 or TRBD2 (5 bases each). Trimming left V 6 bases short and J 2 bases short, with 11 bases between. The CDR3 contains 14 residues. Germline V gene lookup returns CDR1 KGHDR and CDR2 SFDVKD. This CDR3 is CATSKRDPTDTQYF. The CDR3 bases are TGTGCCACCAGTAAAAGGGACCCCACAGATACGCAGTATTTT.

The chain employs TRBV5-8 and TRBJ1-1, with a possible D match to TRBD1 (6 bases). The CDR3 consists of 14 residues. In germline, CDR1 is SGHTS, CDR2 YDEGEE. Trimming left V 5 bases short and J 0 bases short, with 11 bases between. The CDR3 sequence is CASRQQGLNTEAFF. The CDR3 nucleotides read TGTGCCAGCAGGCAACAGGGACTGAACACTGAAGCTTTCTTT.

This clone was recorded a few times. The gene calls are TRBV7-2 and TRBJ2-1; 15 nucleotides agree with TRBD2. J lost 4 bases, V lost 4 bases, and 5 bases had no gene match. The CDR3 loop spans 17 amino acids. Germline CDR1 reads SGHTA; CDR2 reads FQGNSA. CDR3 nucleotides: TGTGCCAGCAGCTGGACTAGCGGGGGGGGAGGGTACAATGAGCAGTTCTTC. It yields the protein CASSWTSGGGGYNEQFF. Filled out from reference TRBV7-2 and TRBJ2-1, the complete variable domain reads GAGVSQSPSNKVTEKGKDVELRCDPISGHTALYWYRQSLGQGLEFLIYFQGNSAPDKSGLPSDRFSAERTGGSVSTLTIQRTQQEDSAVYLCASSWTSGGGGYNEQFFGPGTRLTVL.

CDR3 coding DNA: TGTGCCACCAGTGAGCTACTAGCGGGGGTAGTCGAGCAGTACTTC. Its protein is CATSELLAGVVEQYF. The V gene is TRBV24-1, the J gene TRBJ2-7, with TRBD2 matching 11 bases. The germline V gene encodes CDR1 KGHDR and CDR2 SFDVKD. V gave up 4 bases and J gave up 6 bases; unmatched junction bases: 7. CDR3 length: 15 amino acids.

V and J are TRBV5-4 and TRBJ1-1; D gene uncertain. Trimming took off 5 bases at V and 2 bases at J, with 16 bases between the two ends. CDR3 length equals 15 residues. Germline-derived CDR1 and CDR2 are SGHNT and YYREEE (reference sequence). CDR3: CASRAGGLGNTEAFF. The CDR3 DNA sequence: TGTGCCAGCAGGGCCGGCGGCCTAGGTAACACTGAAGCTTTCTTT.

The V gene is TRBV5-6, the J gene TRBJ2-1; D perhaps matches TRBD1 (7 bases). Trimming removed 3 bases at V and 7 bases at J, with 14 bases between. Germline CDR1 SGHDT, CDR2 YYEEEE. The CDR3 runs to 14 residues. The CDR3, as DNA: TGTGCCAGCAGCTCAGCAGGGGGGTGGAATGAGCAGTTCTTC. The encoded protein is CASSSAGGWNEQFF.

The chain links TRBV9 to TRBJ1-1; possibly TRBD1 for D (5 bases). With 0 bases removed from V and 8 bases from J, the gap between germline ends came to 11 bases. From germline, CDR1 is SGDLS and CDR2 YYNGEE. The CDR3 consists of 13 residues. CDR3 residues: CASSVELRGEAFF. The CDR3 DNA follows: TGTGCCAGCAGCGTAGAGCTAAGGGGCGAAGCTTTCTTT. Full variable domain (missing parts from reference TRBV9 and TRBJ1-1): DSGVTQTPKHLITATGQRVTLRCSPRSGDLSVYWYQQSLDQGLQFLIQYYNGEERAKGNILERFSAQQFPDLHSELNLSSLELGDSALYFCASSVELRGEAFFGQGTRLTVV.